Presented here are 3 T cell receptor beta chains from one specimen sequenced in a study of T cell clonality in common variable immunodeficiency. Clones were read by immunoSEQ multiplex PCR, and TCRdb kept only the in-frame ones, dropping some. The specimen gives under 40,000 clones without singletons; the ten biggest hold 0.75% to 1%. Sequencing was performed on peripheral blood mononuclear cells. The origin of the receptors is a person between 18 and 69 years old in good health.

This clone occurred many times. Relative to the germline gene, one junction end is altered; a read error may explain this. The CDR3 is cut off 3 residues early in the read; its end comes from the germline J gene. The J gene is TRBJ2-2, the V gene TRBV4-2; D is unresolved. Germline V gives CDR1 LGHNA, CDR2 YNFKEQ. The CDR3 is 14 amino acids. The part of the CDR3 DNA that was read is TGCGCCAGCAGCCCCCATGAAGGGCCCGGGGAG. It is translated as CASSPHEGPGE. In full, the CDR3 reads CASSPHEGPGELFF.

At least ten counts were recorded for this clone. The read is 3 residues too short to cover the CDR3 end, so that end is filled in from the germline J gene. The chain recombines TRBV5-1 with TRBJ2-1; 9 nucleotides agree with TRBD2. CDR3 length: 15 amino acids. Germline CDR1 is SGHRS and CDR2 is YFSETQ. J lost 7 bases, V lost 2 bases, and 7 bases had no gene match. The chain's CDR3 is CASSFSGRSGNEQFF. The DNA read from the CDR3 is TGCGCCAGCAGCTTTAGCGGGAGAAGTGGTAATGAG.

This clone has a count of ten or more. The CDR3 is cut off 3 residues early in the read; its end comes from the germline J gene. The V gene is TRBV7-3, the J gene TRBJ2-1; D is perhaps TRBD1 (5 bases). Per germline, CDR1 SGHTA and CDR2 FQGTGA. The length of the CDR3 is 13 residues. The V end lost 5 bases, the J end lost 7 bases, and 12 bases lay between the germline ends. The CDR3 here is CASSRRVGNEQFF. The part of the CDR3 DNA that was read is TGTGCCAGCAGCCGCAGGGTGGGGAATGAG.